This T cell receptor (beta chain) was captured in a study of blood T cell repertoires in COVID-19 (dated by TCRdb to the early 2020s). Background for the entire study: Samples covering the acute and convalescent phases of COVID-19 were provided by collaborators in the United States, Italy and Spain. The prospective study material was composed of cDNA or gDNA derived from T cells, B-cell-depleted T cells, or PBMCs. Subjects who had been exposed to COVID-19, were actively infected with it, or had recovered from it provided the deeply sampled blood TCRbeta repertoires that made up the dataset. The repertoires were made available in a free public database intended to serve as a resource for research on the immune response to SARS-CoV-2. The samples were drawn from two sources: the first 160 participants of the ongoing ImmuneRACE study, and 1,200 or so subjects contributed by 6 global collaborators. Sample metadata almost always included a de-identified subject ID, COVID-19 status, age in years and sex. HLA class I and class II types, where available, came from metadata supplied by the sample provider rather than from assay-based typing.

TCRbeta CDR3 regions were amplified from genomic DNA using the immunoSEQ Assay, a bias-controlled multiplex PCR. The paper's processing steps were these. Nucleated cell counts per sample were estimated from amplification of reference gene primers within the assay. To quantify the absolute abundance of each unique TCRbeta CDR3 rearrangement, sequence reads were collapsed and filtered. For each sample, productive Simpson clonality was calculated as the square root of Simpson's diversity index across productive rearrangements. TCRdb limited this immuneACCESS table to in-frame rearrangements with V and J called. A share of clones is missing; checked studies link under half to unresolved V genes, and the rest is unexplained. V and J calls and clone size follow that table, whereas D and trimming were derived from the DNA. The sample contains about 200,000 clones, roughly nine tenths of them found a single time. The ten biggest clones cover roughly 8.1% of the sample.

Study-wide conclusions, independent of this receptor: Clinical and demographic metadata were provided uncurated, with the amount varying by source and participant.

This clone has just one count. The clone's antigen remains unknown. No much larger clone is present one base from it, and per-base qualities are unavailable. In the prospective study, participants were 18 to 89 years old, resided in around 25 geographic areas of the United States, and were enrolled through a virtual design. In the prospective study, cohorts were assigned on the basis of participant-reported clinical history obtained from a screening survey and a study questionnaire. For ImmuneRACE Cohort 3, a participant was defined as recovered based on two consecutive negative NP/OP PCR tests, clearance by a healthcare professional, or resolution of symptoms. Each participant in the prospective study had whole blood, serum and a nasopharyngeal or oropharyngeal swab collected by mobile phlebotomists. Over an approximately 2-month period, participants in the prospective study had the option of providing additional blood draws and questionnaires. Before DNA extraction, prospective study blood samples were shipped either frozen or at room temperature.

The CDR3 sequence holds 14 residues, the cysteine and phenylalanine included. CDR3 DNA only is kept here, 42 bases in frame from base 1. V is pared back by 4 bases and J by 7 bases, with 17 bases lying between the germline termini. The germline V gene sets CDR1 to SGDLS and CDR2 to YYNGEE. The sequence was collected from a woman under 30 who had recovered from COVID-19. The V and J genes are TRBV9 and TRBJ1-1, and TRBD1 may be the D gene, going by 6 matching bases. Sequenced material: PBMCs or T cells enriched from blood (not recorded which). The DNA reads as follows: TGTGCCAGCAGCCCACAAGACAGGTACGATGAAGCTTTCTTT. The encoded protein is CASSPQDRYDEAFF. Supplemented by the reference TRBV9 and TRBJ1-1 proteins around the CDR3, the complete variable domain is DSGVTQTPKHLITATGQRVTLRCSPRSGDLSVYWYQQSLDQGLQFLIQYYNGEERAKGNILERFSAQQFPDLHSELNLSSLELGDSALYFCASSPQDRYDEAFFGQGTRLTVV.